This T cell receptor (beta chain) was recorded in a study of regulatory T cells in long-lasting Graves disease. Looking at the study overall: Patients with new Graves' disease had used antithyroid drugs below 3 months.

The V end lost 1 base, the J end lost 2 bases, and 3 bases lay between the germline ends. Germline CDR1 is SGHDT and CDR2 is YYEEEE. The CDR3 has 12 residues. Arm-PCR of CDR3 regions and iRepertoire HTBI primers were used to build TCR beta libraries. TCRdb used MiXCR to reprocess the multiplex PCR reads, holding one entry per CDR3 protein. The sample gives roughly 500,000 distinct CDR3 sequences, roughly 15% of which show up once; roughly a sixth is in the top ten. Time point denoted: newly diagnosed GD, antithyroid drugs for less than 3 months. PBMCs were the source of the RNA used for TCR sequencing. These data were also filed under a second study, of T cells in Graves' hyperthyroidism and ophthalmopathy. From that second work: With the HTBI primer set, the TCR CDR3 went through a first round of RT-PCR. Among thyroid clonotypes expanded above 0.001, most also appeared in blood.

This material consisted of peripheral blood mononuclear cells (PBMCs), taken at new diagnosis, from a patient treated with antithyroid drugs. This clonotype was obtained from a woman between 45 and 65 years old with Graves disease. This sequence joins TRBV5-6 and TRBJ1-2; the D is unclear. CDR3 sequence (DNA): TGTGCCAGCAGCTTGTTCAACTATGGCTACACCTTC. Translation gives CASSLFNYGYTF.